The clone carrying this T cell receptor (beta chain) has more than one count but fewer than ten. The antigen remains unidentified. This specimen comes from a study of early T cells in non-severe SARS-CoV-2 infection. The study, taken as a whole, reports: Missing private and CD4 specificities, VDJdb matching favored anti-spike CD8 responses.

The V end lost 5 bases, the J end lost 0 bases, and 11 bases lay between the germline ends. CDR1 and CDR2 from the germline V gene are SGHTA and FQGNSA. The CDR3 length is 15 residues. Individual cDNA molecules each received unique molecular identifiers attached to them. From the 5' RACE reads, TCRdb called clonotypes with MiXCR, one entry per CDR3 protein. The data hold 60,000 to 75,000 distinct CDR3 sequences, with 9% to 10% observed a single time. This TCR came from an adult who was a healthcare worker with PCR-confirmed SARS-CoV-2 infection or an uninfected control (not recorded which). This material consisted of whole blood, taken at baseline. The chain recombines TRBV7-2 with TRBJ2-1, with D perhaps matching TRBD1 (5 bases). CDR3 region: CASSRQQGSYNEQFF. For the CDR3, the DNA is TGTGCCAGCAGCCGCCAGCAGGGCTCCTACAATGAGCAGTTCTTC.